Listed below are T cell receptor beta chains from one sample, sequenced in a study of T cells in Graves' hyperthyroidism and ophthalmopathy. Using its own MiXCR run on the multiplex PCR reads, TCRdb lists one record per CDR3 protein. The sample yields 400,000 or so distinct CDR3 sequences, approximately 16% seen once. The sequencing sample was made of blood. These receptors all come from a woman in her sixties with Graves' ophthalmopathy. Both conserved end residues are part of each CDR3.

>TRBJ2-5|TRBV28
CASSVSGQGRQETQYF
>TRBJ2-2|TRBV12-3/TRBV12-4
CASSSGTSGNTGELFF
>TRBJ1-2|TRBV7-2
CASSSDRGYGYTF
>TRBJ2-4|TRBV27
CASPTRTLAKNIQYF
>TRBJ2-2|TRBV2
CASRNTNTGELFF
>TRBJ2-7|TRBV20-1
CSADPPGLADEQYF
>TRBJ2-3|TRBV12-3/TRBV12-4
CASSLDSRETDTQYF
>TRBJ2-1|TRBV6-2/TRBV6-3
CASSLLRGGSNEQFF
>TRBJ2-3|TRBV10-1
CASSESKGGGTDTQYF
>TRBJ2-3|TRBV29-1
CSVAKTASTDTQYF
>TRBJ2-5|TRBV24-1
CATSDLRGPETQYF
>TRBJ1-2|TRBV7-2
CASSLAGAYTF
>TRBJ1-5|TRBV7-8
CASSRRGGLGNQPQHF
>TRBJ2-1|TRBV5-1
CASSLAYLAGAPDEQFF
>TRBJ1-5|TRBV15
CATSYDSNQPQHF
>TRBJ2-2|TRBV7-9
CASTGTANTGELFF